This T cell receptor (beta chain) is from a study of blood T cells in healthy people across ages. Whole-study results and caveats: Compared with aged donors, long-lived donors showed fewer expanded clones, suggesting selection. Considered underestimates were the diversity estimates obtained from one million T cells.

Donor samples were obtained from healthy Caucasian individuals from Russia, aged about 6 to 95. It was with a sample-barcoded 5' primer and a J-beta primer mix that a second PCR of about 6 to 12 cycles was run. Researchers report that a template-switch adaptor with 12 random nucleotides tagged each cDNA molecule. TCRdb fed the 5' RACE reads into MiXCR, producing one record per CDR3 protein. The sample has 380,000 or so distinct CDR3 sequences; about half are singletons. Details on this clonotype: Antigen: not known. An end of the junction differs from the germline gene, which may be a read error.

The CDR3 consists of 14 residues. This chain links TRBV12-3 or TRBV12-4 with TRBJ2-3; TRBD2 matches at 8 bases. The sample taken for sequencing was blood. The receptor was derived from a man in his 60s in good health. CDR3 nucleotide sequence: TGTGCCAGCATTATGGGACTAGGGGCAGATATGCAGTATTTT. It encodes CASIMGLGADMQYF.